These 26 T cell receptor beta chains were sequenced from one sample in a study of blood T cell dynamics during melanoma immunotherapy. Described time point: pre-treatment baseline. Sequencing used immunoSEQ multiplex PCR; TCRdb keeps in-frame clones, though not all of them. The table has approximately 25,000 clones, approximately 88% seen once. Sample: blood, taken from a patient treated with checkpoint blockade. The receptor source for this set is a human donor with melanoma.

The J gene is TRBJ2-7, the V gene TRBV7-2, with D perhaps TRBD1 or TRBD2 (6 bases each). CDR3 length: 14 residues. V lost 5 bases to trimming and J lost 2 bases, with 13 bases between them. The germline V gene has CDR1 SGHTA and CDR2 FQGNSA. This CDR3 reads CASSQIGGTYEQYF. The CDR3 nucleotides are TGTGCCAGCAGCCAGATAGGGGGGACCTACGAGCAGTACTTC.

V gene TRBV14 combines with J gene TRBJ2-5, with 7 bases matching TRBD1. J lost 2 bases, V lost 0 bases, and 3 bases had no gene match. Germline CDR1 and CDR2: SGHDN and FVKESK. The CDR3 length is 15 residues. In DNA form, the CDR3 reads TGTGCCAGCAGCCAAGATAGGGGACAGCAAGAGACCCAGTACTTC. Protein sequence: CASSQDRGQQETQYF.

The V gene is TRBV21-1, the J gene TRBJ1-5; the table's TRBD1 call for D was not verified on the DNA. TRBV21-1 corresponds to a pseudogene. The CDR3 contains 10 residues. The CDR3 nucleotides are TGTGCCATTCCCAAACAGCCCCAGCATTTT. Translating gives CAIPKQPQHF.

This clone occurred a few times. As DNA, the CDR3 is TGTGCCAGCAGTTACCAGGGGTCGTTGGGGGGCTACACCTTC. Amino acids: CASSYQGSLGGYTF. The V call is TRBV27, the J call TRBJ1-2, with D possibly being TRBD1 (6 bases). This CDR3 comprises 14 residues. Trimming pared 4 bases from V and 8 bases from J, leaving 17 bases between. Germline values: CDR1 MNHEY, CDR2 SMNVEV (reference sequence).

The CDR3 DNA reads as TGTGCCAGCTCACCTCTACAGGGGGCTAGTCTGAACTATGGCTACACCTTC. Protein sequence: CASSPLQGASLNYGYTF. The chain joins TRBV18 to TRBJ1-2; 9 bases fit TRBD1. The CDR3 covers 17 residues. CDR1 is KGHSH, CDR2 LQKENI, per germline. Unmatched junction bases numbered 10, after V lost 3 bases and J lost 2 bases.

This rearrangement joins TRBV19 to TRBJ2-7, with D maybe TRBD1 (6 bases). This CDR3 contains 15 residues. Germline loops: CDR1 LNHDA, CDR2 SQIVND (reference sequence). V was trimmed by 0 bases and J by 0 bases, leaving 9 bases between them. This CDR3 reads CASSIDRTVSYEQYF. CDR3 bases: TGTGCCAGTAGTATAGACAGGACAGTCTCCTACGAGCAGTACTTC.

V usage is TRBV28 and J usage is TRBJ2-7; 9 bases map to TRBD2. The length of the CDR3 is 14 residues. Germline V lookup: CDR1 MDHEN, CDR2 SYDVKM. V shed 8 bases, J shed 2 bases, and the junction held 7 bases outside the gene matches. This CDR3 reads CASQAGGGTYEQYF. CDR3 DNA: TGTGCCAGCCAAGCGGGAGGCGGGACCTACGAGCAGTACTTC.

The rearrangement uses TRBV6-5 and TRBJ2-7; D may be TRBD1 or TRBD2 (5 bases each). The CDR3 has 11 amino acids. The V end lost 5 bases, the J end lost 5 bases, and 7 bases lay between the germline ends. CDR1 and CDR2 from the germline V gene are MNHEY and SVGAGI. CDR3 nucleotide sequence: TGTGCCAGCAGTGAGGGGCACGAGCAGTACTTC. Protein: CASSEGHEQYF.

V usage is TRBV11-3 and J usage is TRBJ2-3; D remains unclear. CDR1 and CDR2 from the germline V gene are SGHNT and YENEEA. The CDR3 contains 13 residues. The V end was cut by 1 base, the J end by 6 bases, with 8 bases between. The CDR3 DNA sequence: TGTGCCAGCAGCTTAGTTGGTCGGGATACGCAGTATTTT. Its translation: CASSLVGRDTQYF.

The chain carries TRBV7-6 and TRBJ1-3; D might be TRBD1 (6 bases). V was trimmed by 0 bases and J by 4 bases, leaving 13 bases between them. Germline V lookup: CDR1 SGHVS, CDR2 FNYEAQ. CDR3 length: 16 residues. The CDR3 sequence is CASSLAAGAFGNTIYF. CDR3 nucleotide sequence: TGTGCCAGCAGCTTAGCGGCAGGGGCGTTCGGAAACACCATATATTTT. The full variable domain, its missing parts supplied by reference TRBV7-6 and TRBJ1-3, is GAGVSQSPRYKVTKRGQDVALRCDPISGHVSLYWYRQALGQGPEFLTYFNYEAQQDKSGLPNDRFSAERPEGSISTLTIQRTEQRDSAMYRCASSLAAGAFGNTIYFGEGSWLTVV.

The V and J genes are TRBV6-6 and TRBJ2-3; no definite D call. V gave up 5 bases and J gave up 3 bases, with 9 bases separating them. CDR3 length equals 13 residues. Germline values: CDR1 MNHNY, CDR2 SVGAGI (reference sequence). The CDR3 DNA follows: TGTGCCAGCAGTACGACCAAAACAGATACGCAGTATTTT. Protein: CASSTTKTDTQYF.

The rearrangement joins TRBV5-1 to TRBJ2-5; D call uncertain. Germline values: CDR1 SGHRS, CDR2 YFSETQ. Trimming cost V 0 bases and J 2 bases, with 2 bases left between them. CDR3 size: 12 residues. This CDR3 reads CASSLGQETQYF. The CDR3 nucleotides are TGCGCCAGCAGCTTGGGGCAAGAGACCCAGTACTTC.

In its sample, this clone was seen once. J is TRBJ1-1 and V is TRBV18; possibly TRBD1 for D (5 bases). The CDR3 has 16 amino acids. V was pared by 6 bases and J by 2 bases, with 19 bases between. CDR1 is KGHSH, CDR2 LQKENI, per germline. The CDR3 region has the DNA TGTGCCAGCTCGCACGGGAAGCTGGGGCCAAACACTGAAGCTTTCTTT. It specifies CASSHGKLGPNTEAFF.

This chain connects TRBV10-3 to TRBJ2-1; 7 nucleotides align to TRBD2. The germline CDR1 and CDR2 sequences are ENHRY and SYGVKD. The CDR3 runs to 16 residues. V dropped 7 bases and J dropped 0; count of bases not matched to a gene: 9. In DNA, the CDR3 is TGTGCCATCACCAGCGGGACGGCCAGCTCCTACAATGAGCAGTTCTTC. This encodes CAITSGTASSYNEQFF.

This chain uses TRBV19 with TRBJ2-1, with a weak D call TRBD2 (6 bases). The CDR3 covers 13 residues. Trimming took off 5 bases at V and 2 bases at J, with 7 bases between the two ends. Per the germline V gene, CDR1 is LNHDA and CDR2 is SQIVND (reference sequence). CDR3 in amino acids: CASSASAYNEQFF. The CDR3 DNA reads TGTGCCAGTAGTGCTAGCGCCTACAATGAGCAGTTCTTC.

The sample holds one count of this clone. The chain employs TRBV5-4 and TRBJ1-5; no definite D call. Germline V gene sequence: CDR1 SGHNT, CDR2 YYREEE (reference sequence). The CDR3 sequence is 13 residues long. V shed 0 bases and J shed 7 bases, with 8 bases lying between them. In nucleotides, the CDR3 is TGTGCCAGCAGCTTGGGACCGGGACAGCCCCAGCATTTT. Its protein product is CASSLGPGQPQHF.

The chain uses TRBV5-1 and TRBJ2-5; maybe TRBD2 (5 bases). Deletions cut 3 bases from V and 1 base from J, with 10 bases between. Per germline, CDR1 SGHRS and CDR2 YFSETQ. The CDR3 is 14 residues long. The CDR3 region is CASSSRGIQETQYF. The CDR3 nucleotides are TGCGCCAGCAGCTCTAGAGGGATCCAAGAGACCCAGTACTTC.

This rearrangement joins TRBV20-1 to TRBJ2-7, with D tentatively TRBD2 (5 bases). V was trimmed by 6 bases and J by 3 bases, leaving 9 bases between them. Per the germline V gene, CDR1 is DFQATT and CDR2 is SNEGSKA (reference sequence). The CDR3 extends over 11 amino acids. CDR3 protein: CSARDYYEQYF. The CDR3 bases are TGCAGTGCCCGGGATTACTACGAGCAGTACTTC.

This chain connects TRBV6-6 to TRBJ1-1, with 8 positions matching TRBD1. The V gene end was trimmed by 7 bases and the J gene end by 6 bases; junction bases not matched to a gene: 4. There are 12 residues in the CDR3. Germline CDR1 is MNHNY and CDR2 is SVGAGI (reference sequence). This chain's CDR3 is CASTRTGPEAFF. The DNA of the CDR3 is TGTGCCAGCACCAGGACAGGGCCTGAAGCTTTCTTT.

This rearrangement joins TRBV5-1 to TRBJ1-4; the D gene is possibly TRBD1 (5 bases). The CDR3 totals 15 residues. Germline CDR1 reads SGHRS; CDR2 reads YFSETQ. Trimming removed 0 bases from V and 6 bases from J, with 12 bases in between. In DNA form, the CDR3 reads TGCGCCAGCAGCTTGGGGGCTGGGGGACATGAAAAACTGTTTTTT. It codes for CASSLGAGGHEKLFF.

The rearrangement uses TRBV5-4 and TRBJ2-1; 13 bases are shared with TRBD2. The CDR3 covers 17 residues. The V segment lost 0 bases and the J segment 5 bases; nucleotides outside the gene matches: 5. Germline V gene data show CDR1 as SGHNT and CDR2 as YYREEE (reference sequence). The CDR3 sequence: CASSLAIGLAGDNEQFF. CDR3 nucleotides: TGTGCCAGCAGCTTGGCCATCGGACTAGCGGGAGACAATGAGCAGTTCTTC.

V is TRBV7-8 and J is TRBJ1-5, with unresolved D. The CDR3 loop spans 16 amino acids. The V gene's germline CDR1 is SGHVS and CDR2 FQNEAQ. Trimming took off 4 bases at V and 0 bases at J, with 13 bases between the two ends. The CDR3 loop reads CASSSSKEFSNQPQHF. In nucleotides, the CDR3 is TGTGCCAGCAGCTCAAGCAAAGAATTTAGCAATCAGCCCCAGCATTTT.

The V call is TRBV9, the J call TRBJ2-2, with no clear D. The germline V and J ends were trimmed by 0 bases and 3 bases, with 6 bases remaining between them. Looked up from germline, CDR1 is SGDLS and CDR2 is YYNGEE. The CDR3 runs to 14 residues. The CDR3 sequence is CASSVDSDTGELFF. CDR3 in DNA: TGTGCCAGCAGCGTAGACAGCGACACCGGGGAGCTGTTTTTT.

The chain recombines TRBV7-2 with TRBJ2-7, with TRBD2 identical over 10 bases. Per the germline V gene, CDR1 is SGHTA and CDR2 is FQGNSA. Germline trimming cut 5 bases from V and 5 bases from J; bases unmatched to any gene: 9. This CDR3 is 15 amino acids long. The DNA of the CDR3 is TGTGCCAGCAGCCAGCGGGGGGGAGGCGTCCACGAGCAGTACTTC. Its protein is CASSQRGGGVHEQYF.

V is TRBV4-2 and J is TRBJ2-4; D remains ambiguous. V was pared by 0 bases and J by 5 bases, with 11 bases between. The CDR3 is 15 amino acids. Per germline, CDR1 LGHNA and CDR2 YNFKEQ. This chain's CDR3 is CASSQELGWENIQYF. Here the CDR3 DNA reads TGTGCCAGCAGCCAAGAGTTGGGTTGGGAAAACATTCAGTACTTC.

This clone turned up a few times. J is TRBJ2-6 and V is TRBV5-1; maybe TRBD1 (5 bases). Trimming pared 4 bases from V and 0 bases from J, leaving 5 bases between. CDR3 length: 14 residues. Germline V CDR1 and CDR2: SGHRS, YFSETQ. In DNA form, the CDR3 reads TGCGCCAGCAGCACAGGCTCTGGGGCCAACGTCCTGACTTTC. It is translated as CASSTGSGANVLTF.